This T cell receptor beta chain was captured by sequencing in a study of lymphopenia after photon versus proton radiotherapy (dated by TCRdb to between 2019 and 2020). Notes on the research overall: In patients with gastrointestinal tumors who developed high-grade lymphopenia, the study compared the immunological effects of photon radiation therapy with those of proton radiation therapy. The cohort comprised 20 or so patients with gastrointestinal tumors who received either photon or proton therapy and then developed lymphopenia. The study was designed to characterize how the impact on the immune system differs between the two radiation modalities. Findings and caveats that apply to the study as a whole: After the lymphocyte count nadir, photon-treated repertoires showed oligoclonal expansion, especially of CD8+ Temra cells, which drove the drop in diversity. Relative stability during treatment was observed in proton-treated patients, whereas loss of naive T cells and TCR diversity and gain of effector/memory populations were observed in photon-treated patients. The survival association was examined only in patients who died, and the authors described better survival with proton therapy as a possibility, not as a demonstrated result. Among patients across the cohort who died, overall survival time showed an inverse correlation with a larger post-nadir drop in TCR diversity.

The junction shows trimming of 6 bases on V and 5 bases on J, plus 18 bases between the germline ends. The germline V gene provides CDR1 MNHNS and CDR2 SASEGT. Reading from cysteine to phenylalanine, the CDR3 counts 15 amino acids. CDR3 DNA only is kept here, 45 bases in frame from base 1. Library generation was performed with the immunoSEQ multiplex PCR assay. T cell repertoires were profiled with deep sequencing of rearranged TCR beta loci together with multiparametric flow cytometry. TCRdb limited this immuneACCESS table to in-frame rearrangements with V and J called. A share of clones is missing; checked studies link under half to unresolved V genes, and the rest is unexplained. The sample table contains roughly 40,000 clones; only one count was recorded for just over 85% of them. Approximately 10% of the sample goes to the ten largest clones. As to this clone: No cognate antigen has been identified for it. Base qualities are missing; no much larger clone stands one base away.

The source material was peripheral blood, sampled from a patient treated with proton-based radiotherapy. The chain is encoded by TRBV6-1 joined to TRBJ2-3, with the D call perhaps TRBD1 or TRBD2, as 5 bases match in each case. The TCR sequence derives from a woman aged 70-85 years with pancreatic cancer. Some clones in this sample may be carry-over from other donors' samples. The CDR3 protein is CASSSLGTVVDTQYF. DNA sequence: TGTGCCAGCAGCTCCCTCGGGACGGTAGTAGATACGCAGTATTTT.